This T cell receptor (beta chain) is drawn from a study of shared clonotypes between healthy human individuals. Clones were read by immunoSEQ multiplex PCR, and TCRdb kept only the in-frame ones, dropping some. Here the sample spans a few million clones, just over 90% being singletons. Germline lookup yields CDR1 SSHAT and CDR2 FNYEAQ (reference sequence). V was shortened by 1 base and J by 5 bases, with 14 bases between the two germline ends. CDR3 size: 15 residues. The source material was naive CD4+ T cells from PBMCs. Subset specified: CD45RA+ positively selected. The chain employs TRBV7-7 and TRBJ2-5; possible D gene TRBD2, 5 bases. The receptor comes from a man in his late teens or twenties in good health. Some clones in this sample may be carry-over from other donors' samples. The CDR3 region has the DNA TGTGCCAGCAGCTTAGTCGGCGGGCCGGCGGAGACCCAGTACTTC. Its translation: CASSLVGGPAETQYF.